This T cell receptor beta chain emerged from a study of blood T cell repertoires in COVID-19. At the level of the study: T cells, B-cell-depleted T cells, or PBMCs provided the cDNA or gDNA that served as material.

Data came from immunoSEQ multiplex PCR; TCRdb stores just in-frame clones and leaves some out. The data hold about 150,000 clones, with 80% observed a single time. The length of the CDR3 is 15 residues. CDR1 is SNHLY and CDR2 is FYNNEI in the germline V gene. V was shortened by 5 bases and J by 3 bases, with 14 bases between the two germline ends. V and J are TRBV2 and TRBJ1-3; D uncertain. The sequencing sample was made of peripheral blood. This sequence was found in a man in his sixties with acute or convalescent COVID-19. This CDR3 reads CASSPQTASGNTIYF. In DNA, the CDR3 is TGTGCCAGCAGTCCCCAGACGGCTAGTGGAAACACCATATATTTT.